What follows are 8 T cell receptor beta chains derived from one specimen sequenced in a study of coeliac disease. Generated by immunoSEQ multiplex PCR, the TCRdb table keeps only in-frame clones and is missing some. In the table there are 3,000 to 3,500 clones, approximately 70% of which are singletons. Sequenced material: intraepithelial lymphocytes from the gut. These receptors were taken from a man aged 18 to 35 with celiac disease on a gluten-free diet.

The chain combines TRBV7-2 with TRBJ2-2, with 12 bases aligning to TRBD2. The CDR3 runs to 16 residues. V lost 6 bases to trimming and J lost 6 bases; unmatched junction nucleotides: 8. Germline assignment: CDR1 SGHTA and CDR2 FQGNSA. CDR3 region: CASRPRLAGEPGELFF. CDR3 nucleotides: TGTGCCAGCAGGCCTAGACTAGCGGGAGAGCCCGGGGAGCTGTTTTTT.

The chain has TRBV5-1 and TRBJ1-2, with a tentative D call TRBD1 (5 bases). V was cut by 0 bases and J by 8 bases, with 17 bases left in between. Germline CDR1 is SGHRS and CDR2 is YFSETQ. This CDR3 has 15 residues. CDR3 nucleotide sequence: TGCGCCAGCAGCTTGGATGGCGGGGCGATGGGAGGCTACACCTTC. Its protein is CASSLDGGAMGGYTF.

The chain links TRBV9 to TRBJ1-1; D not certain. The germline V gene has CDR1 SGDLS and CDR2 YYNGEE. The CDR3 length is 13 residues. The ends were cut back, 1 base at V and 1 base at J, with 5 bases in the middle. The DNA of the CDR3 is TGTGCCAGCAGCGTATTCGGGAACACTGAAGCTTTCTTT. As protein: CASSVFGNTEAFF.

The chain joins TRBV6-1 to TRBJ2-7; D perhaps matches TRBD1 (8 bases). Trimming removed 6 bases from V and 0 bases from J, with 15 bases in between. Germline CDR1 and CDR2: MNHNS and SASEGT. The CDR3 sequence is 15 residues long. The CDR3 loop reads CASRITGGDSYEQYF. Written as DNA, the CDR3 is TGTGCCAGCAGAATAACAGGGGGGGACTCCTACGAGCAGTACTTC.

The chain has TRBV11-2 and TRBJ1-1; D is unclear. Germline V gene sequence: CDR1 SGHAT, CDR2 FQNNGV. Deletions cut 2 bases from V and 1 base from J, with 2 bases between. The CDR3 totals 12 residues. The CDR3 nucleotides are TGTGCCAGCAGCTTACAGAACACTGAAGCTTTCTTT. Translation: CASSLQNTEAFF.

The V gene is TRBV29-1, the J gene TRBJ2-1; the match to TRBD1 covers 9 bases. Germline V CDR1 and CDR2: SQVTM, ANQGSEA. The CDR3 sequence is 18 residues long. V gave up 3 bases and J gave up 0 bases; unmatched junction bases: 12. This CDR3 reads CSVEGAGQGFGSYNEQFF. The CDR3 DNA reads TGCAGCGTTGAGGGCGCGGGACAGGGATTTGGCTCCTACAATGAGCAGTTCTTC.

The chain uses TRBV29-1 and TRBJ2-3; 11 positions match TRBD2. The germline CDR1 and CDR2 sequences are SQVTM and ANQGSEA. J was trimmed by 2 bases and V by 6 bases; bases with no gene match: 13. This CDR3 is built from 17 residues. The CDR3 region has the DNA TGCAGCGTGTTCCTAGCGGGGGGCCAACACTTCACAGATACGCAGTATTTT. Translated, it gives CSVFLAGGQHFTDTQYF.

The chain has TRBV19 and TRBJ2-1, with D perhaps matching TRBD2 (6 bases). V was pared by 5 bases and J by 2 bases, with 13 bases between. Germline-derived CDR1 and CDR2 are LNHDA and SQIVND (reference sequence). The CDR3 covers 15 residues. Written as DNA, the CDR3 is TGTGCCAGTAGTTGGGGGACTCTGCCCTACAATGAGCAGTTCTTC. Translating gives CASSWGTLPYNEQFF.